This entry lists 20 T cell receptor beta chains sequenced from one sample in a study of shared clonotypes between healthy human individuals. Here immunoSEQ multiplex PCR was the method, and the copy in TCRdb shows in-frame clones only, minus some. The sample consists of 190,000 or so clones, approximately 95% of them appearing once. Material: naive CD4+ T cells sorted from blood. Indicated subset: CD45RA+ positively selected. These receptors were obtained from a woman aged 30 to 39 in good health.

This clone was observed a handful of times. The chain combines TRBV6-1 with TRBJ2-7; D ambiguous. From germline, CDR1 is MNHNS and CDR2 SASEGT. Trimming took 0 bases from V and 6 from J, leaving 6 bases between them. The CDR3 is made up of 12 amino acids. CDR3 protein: CASSEAQVEQYF. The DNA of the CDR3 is TGTGCCAGCAGTGAAGCGCAGGTCGAGCAGTACTTC.

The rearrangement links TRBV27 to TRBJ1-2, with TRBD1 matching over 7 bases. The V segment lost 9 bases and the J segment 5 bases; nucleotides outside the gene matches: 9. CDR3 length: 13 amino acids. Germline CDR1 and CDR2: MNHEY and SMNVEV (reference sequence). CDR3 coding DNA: TGTGCCAGTCAACAAACAGGGGCGTATGGCTACACCTTC. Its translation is CASQQTGAYGYTF.

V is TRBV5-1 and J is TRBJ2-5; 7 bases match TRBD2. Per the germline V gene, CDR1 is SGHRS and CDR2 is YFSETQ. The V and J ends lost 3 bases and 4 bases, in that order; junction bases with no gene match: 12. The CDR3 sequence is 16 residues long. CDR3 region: CASSSTIGGGRETQYF. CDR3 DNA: TGCGCCAGCAGCTCCACGATCGGGGGAGGGAGAGAGACCCAGTACTTC.

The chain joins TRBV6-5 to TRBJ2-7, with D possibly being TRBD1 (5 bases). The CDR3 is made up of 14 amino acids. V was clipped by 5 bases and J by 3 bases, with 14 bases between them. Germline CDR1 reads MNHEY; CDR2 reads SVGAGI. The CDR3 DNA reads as TGTGCCAGCAGTAGCCCGGGCAGGGTCTACGAGCAGTACTTC. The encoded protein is CASSSPGRVYEQYF.

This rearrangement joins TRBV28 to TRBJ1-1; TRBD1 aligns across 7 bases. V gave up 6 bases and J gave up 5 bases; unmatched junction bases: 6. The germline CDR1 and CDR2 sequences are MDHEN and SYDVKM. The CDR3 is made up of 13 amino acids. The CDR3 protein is CASSSTGRTEAFF. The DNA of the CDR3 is TGTGCCAGCAGCTCGACAGGGAGGACTGAAGCTTTCTTT.

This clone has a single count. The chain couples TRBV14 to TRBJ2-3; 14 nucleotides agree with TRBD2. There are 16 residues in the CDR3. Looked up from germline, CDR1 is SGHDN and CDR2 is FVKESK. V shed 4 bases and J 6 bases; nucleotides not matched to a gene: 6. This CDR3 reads CASSRGLAGGWDTQYF. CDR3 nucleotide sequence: TGTGCCAGCAGCCGAGGACTAGCGGGAGGTTGGGATACGCAGTATTTT.

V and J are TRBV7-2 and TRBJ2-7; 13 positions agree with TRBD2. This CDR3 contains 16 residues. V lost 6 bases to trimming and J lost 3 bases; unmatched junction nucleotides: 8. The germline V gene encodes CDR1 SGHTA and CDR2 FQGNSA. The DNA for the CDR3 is TGTGCCAGCAGTCCAGCAAGGACTAGCGGGAGCTACGAGCAGTACTTC. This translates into CASSPARTSGSYEQYF.

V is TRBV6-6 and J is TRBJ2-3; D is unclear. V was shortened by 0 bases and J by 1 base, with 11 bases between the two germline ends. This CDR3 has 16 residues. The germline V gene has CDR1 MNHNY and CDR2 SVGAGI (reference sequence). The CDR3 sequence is CASSYSGQAGTDTQYF. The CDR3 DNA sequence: TGTGCCAGCAGTTACTCTGGGCAGGCTGGCACAGATACGCAGTATTTT.

Here the CDR3 DNA reads TGTGCCAGCACCCGGACTAATAGAAAGGAGACCCAGTACTTC. The encoded protein is CASTRTNRKETQYF. This chain links TRBV7-6 with TRBJ2-5, with D possibly matching TRBD2 (6 bases). The CDR3 has 14 residues. The germline V gene has CDR1 SGHVS and CDR2 FNYEAQ. Trimming cost V 7 bases and J 5 bases, with 17 bases left between them.

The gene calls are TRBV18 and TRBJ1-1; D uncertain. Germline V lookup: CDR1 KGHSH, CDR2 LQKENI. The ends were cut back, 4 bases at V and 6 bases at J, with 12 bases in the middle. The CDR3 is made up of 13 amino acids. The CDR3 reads CASSLNGQSEAFF. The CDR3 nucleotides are TGTGCCAGCTCACTCAACGGTCAGTCTGAAGCTTTCTTT.

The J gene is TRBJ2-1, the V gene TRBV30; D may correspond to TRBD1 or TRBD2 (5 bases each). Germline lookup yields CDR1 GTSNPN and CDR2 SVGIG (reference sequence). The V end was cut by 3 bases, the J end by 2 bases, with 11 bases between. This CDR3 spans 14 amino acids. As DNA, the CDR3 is TGTGCCTGGAGGGGACCCAACGCCTACAATGAGCAGTTCTTC. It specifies CAWRGPNAYNEQFF.

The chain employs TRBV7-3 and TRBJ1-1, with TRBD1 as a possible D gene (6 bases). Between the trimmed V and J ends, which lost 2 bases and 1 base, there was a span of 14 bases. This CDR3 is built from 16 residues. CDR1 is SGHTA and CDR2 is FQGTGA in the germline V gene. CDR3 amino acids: CASSLGSGTPNTEAFF. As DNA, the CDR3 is TGTGCCAGCAGCTTAGGGTCCGGGACACCGAACACTGAAGCTTTCTTT.

The CDR3 sequence is CASSLAGTSGRSRTDTQYF. The CDR3 DNA is TGTGCCAGCAGCTTAGCGGGGACTAGCGGGAGAAGTCGCACAGATACGCAGTATTTT. The chain recombines TRBV7-9 with TRBJ2-3, with 14 bases identical to TRBD2. CDR1 SEHNR and CDR2 FQNEAQ come from the germline V gene (reference sequence). CDR3 length: 19 amino acids. V was clipped by 0 bases and J by 1 base; unmatched bases: 6.

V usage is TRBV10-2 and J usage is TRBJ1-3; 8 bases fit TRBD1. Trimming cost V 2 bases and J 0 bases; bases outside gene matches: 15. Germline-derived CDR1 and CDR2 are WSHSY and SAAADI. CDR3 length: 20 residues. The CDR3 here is CASSETPGTGRLYSGNTIYF. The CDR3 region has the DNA TGCGCCAGCAGTGAGACCCCCGGGACAGGACGCCTGTACTCTGGAAACACCATATATTTT.

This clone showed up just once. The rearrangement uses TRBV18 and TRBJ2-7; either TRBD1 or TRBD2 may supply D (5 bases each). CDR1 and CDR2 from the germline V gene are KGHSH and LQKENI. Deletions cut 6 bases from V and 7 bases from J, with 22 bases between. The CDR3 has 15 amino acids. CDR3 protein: CASSSFRDVVVEQYF. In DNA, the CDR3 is TGTGCCAGCTCTTCATTTCGGGACGTAGTTGTTGAGCAGTACTTC. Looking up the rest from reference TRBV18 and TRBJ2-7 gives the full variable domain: NAGVMQNPRHLVRRRGQEARLRCSPMKGHSHVYWYRQLPEEGLKFMVYLQKENIIDESGMPKERFSAEFPKEGPSILRIQQVVRGDSAAYFCASSSFRDVVVEQYFGPGTRLTVT.

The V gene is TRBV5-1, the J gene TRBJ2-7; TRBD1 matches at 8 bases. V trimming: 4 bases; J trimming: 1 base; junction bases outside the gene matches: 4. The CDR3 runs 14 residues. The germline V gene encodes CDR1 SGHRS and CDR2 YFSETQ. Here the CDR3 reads CASSVQGGSYEQYF. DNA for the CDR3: TGCGCCAGCAGCGTACAGGGGGGATCCTACGAGCAGTACTTC.

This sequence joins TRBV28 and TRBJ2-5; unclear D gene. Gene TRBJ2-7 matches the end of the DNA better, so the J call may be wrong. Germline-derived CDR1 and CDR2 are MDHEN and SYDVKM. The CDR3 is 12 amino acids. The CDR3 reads CASIADGYEQYF. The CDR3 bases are TGTGCCAGCATTGCGGACGGCTACGAGCAGTACTTC.

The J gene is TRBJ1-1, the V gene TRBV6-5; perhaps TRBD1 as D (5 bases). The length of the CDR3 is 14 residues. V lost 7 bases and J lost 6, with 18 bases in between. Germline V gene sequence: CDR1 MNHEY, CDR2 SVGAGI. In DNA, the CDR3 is TGTGCCAGCAACAAACTCCCAGGGTACGCTGAAGCTTTCTTT. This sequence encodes CASNKLPGYAEAFF.

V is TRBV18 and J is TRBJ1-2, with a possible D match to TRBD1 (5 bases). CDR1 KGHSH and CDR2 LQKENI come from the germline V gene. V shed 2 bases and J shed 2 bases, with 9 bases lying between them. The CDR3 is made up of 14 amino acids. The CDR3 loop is CASSPDGGNYGYTF. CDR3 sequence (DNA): TGTGCCAGCTCACCAGATGGGGGAAACTATGGCTACACCTTC.

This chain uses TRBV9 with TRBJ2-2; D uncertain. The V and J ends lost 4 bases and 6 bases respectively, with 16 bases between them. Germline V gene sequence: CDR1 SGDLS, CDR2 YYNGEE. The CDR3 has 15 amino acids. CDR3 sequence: CASSPQITLAGELFF. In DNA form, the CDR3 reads TGTGCCAGCAGCCCCCAGATTACGCTGGCCGGGGAGCTGTTTTTT.